The rows below give T cell receptor beta chains drawn from one sample of a study of T cells in localized non-small cell lung cancer. TCRdb's copy holds only in-frame clones and misses some; the assay was immunoSEQ multiplex PCR. The sample shows about 25,000 clones, around 87% of them seen only once. The specimen was peripheral blood, collected before any cancer treatment. The receptors shown here come from a male donor aged 60 or over with stage II squamous cell lung carcinoma. CDR3s include the opening cysteine and the closing phenylalanine or tryptophan. D genes are given only for firm matches. Size is stated for part of the rows, as once, few or many counts, or as a class when the clone is expanded.

d_gene | abundance | len | j_gene | v_gene | CDR3nt | CDR3aa
NA | NA | 14 | TRBJ1-5 | TRBV19 | TGTGCCAGTAGTATAGAACAGGGCAATCAGCCCCAGCATTTT | CASSIEQGNQPQHF
NA | NA | 13 | TRBJ1-1 | TRBV6-1 | TGTGCCAGCAGTGAAGCGAGGCTCATGGGAGCTTTCTTT | CASSEARLMGAFF
NA | NA | 15 | TRBJ1-4 | TRBV19 | TGTGCCAGTAGTATCAATGGCCTGGGGAATGAAAAACTGTTTTTT | CASSINGLGNEKLFF
TRBD1 | NA | 17 | TRBJ1-2 | TRBV12-5 | TGTGCTAGTGGTTTGCGACCTCCCCGGGACAGGGACTATGGCTACACCTTC | CASGLRPPRDRDYGYTF
TRBD2 | few | 16 | TRBJ2-3 | TRBV7-3 | TGTGCCAGCAGCCCAGGGACTAGCGGGAGTGTCGATACGCAGTATTTT | CASSPGTSGSVDTQYF
NA | once | 14 | TRBJ1-5 | TRBV7-2 | TGTGCCAGCAGCTTAGAGGGGCTAATCAGCCCCCAGCATTTT | CASSLEGLISPQHF
NA | NA | 15 | TRBJ2-1 | TRBV6-1 | TGTGCCAGCAGTGAAGCCGCGGGGTACTACAATGAGCAGTTCTTC | CASSEAAGYYNEQFF
NA | NA | 14 | TRBJ1-5 | TRBV28 | TGTGCCAGCACCCCCACTCCGGGGATTCAGCCCCAGCATTTT | CASTPTPGIQPQHF
TRBD2 | NA | 15 | TRBJ2-1 | TRBV14 | TGTGCCAGCAGCCAATATCTAGCGGGAGGAGATGAGCAGTTCTTC | CASSQYLAGGDEQFF
NA | NA | 15 | TRBJ2-7 | TRBV6-6 | TGTGCCAGCAGTTACGTCCAGGGAGGCTCCTACGAGCAGTACTTC | CASSYVQGGSYEQYF
TRBD2 | NA | 17 | TRBJ2-3 | TRBV25-1 | TGTGCCAGCAGTGAATCCCCGGGACTAGCGGTACGGGATACGCAGTATTTT | CASSESPGLAVRDTQYF
NA | NA | 15 | TRBJ2-7 | TRBV7-2 | TGTGCCAGCAGCTTAAATTCCGTAGGGGTAGGAGAGCAGTACTTC | CASSLNSVGVGEQYF
TRBD1 | NA | 13 | TRBJ1-4 | TRBV2 | TGTGCCAGCAGGAGGGGGCTAGATGAAAAACTGTTTTTT | CASRRGLDEKLFF
NA | NA | 15 | TRBJ2-2 | TRBV9 | TGTGCCAGCAGCGTAGAGCCAGTTAACACCGGGGAGCTGTTTTTT | CASSVEPVNTGELFF
NA | NA | 14 | TRBJ2-3 | TRBV7-2 | TGTGCCAGCAGCTTAGAGATACCCACAGATACGCAGTATTTT | CASSLEIPTDTQYF
NA | NA | 14 | TRBJ1-3 | TRBV14 | TGTGCCAGCAGCCCCCGGGCCTCTGGAAACACCATATATTTT | CASSPRASGNTIYF
NA | NA | 14 | TRBJ2-3 | TRBV11-2 | TGTGCCAGCAGCTTAGGAAGTTGGACAGATACGCAGTATTTT | CASSLGSWTDTQYF
NA | NA | 15 | TRBJ1-5 | TRBV19 | TGTGCCAGTACCCTAAATTGGCAGACGAATCAGCCCCAGCATTTT | CASTLNWQTNQPQHF
NA | once | 13 | TRBJ1-1 | TRBV7-2 | TGTGCCAGCAGCTTAGGTACGAACACTGAAGCTTTCTTT | CASSLGTNTEAFF
NA | NA | 13 | TRBJ1-2 | TRBV18 | TGTGCCAGCTCACCACCGACAGGCTATGGCTACACCTTC | CASSPPTGYGYTF
TRBD2 | NA | 13 | TRBJ2-7 | TRBV6-1 | TGTGCCAGCAGGTCAGCGGGAGTAAAGGAGCAGTACTTC | CASRSAGVKEQYF
NA | NA | 14 | TRBJ2-3 | TRBV19 | TGTGCCAGTAAGGGACGGGGGAATACAGATACGCAGTATTTT | CASKGRGNTDTQYF
TRBD1 | NA | 14 | TRBJ1-1 | TRBV10-2 | TGCGCCAGCAAGGTGACAGGGGGCCACACTGAAGCTTTCTTT | CASKVTGGHTEAFF
TRBD1 | NA | 14 | TRBJ1-5 | TRBV10-3 | TGTGCCATCAGCCGGGGACAGGACAATCAGCCCCAGCATTTT | CAISRGQDNQPQHF
NA | once | 12 | TRBJ2-3 | TRBV7-6 | TGTGCCAGCAGCCCTCACAGTAACCCGCAGTATTTT | CASSPHSNPQYF
TRBD1 | NA | 19 | TRBJ2-1 | TRBV7-9 | TGTGCCAGCAGATTTCAGGGGACAGGGGGCGCCGGGGTCTTCAATGAGCAGTTCTTC | CASRFQGTGGAGVFNEQFF
NA | NA | 16 | TRBJ2-5 | TRBV9 | TGTGCCAGCAGCGTAACGGGGGGACACCCAGCGGAGACCCAGTACTTC | CASSVTGGHPAETQYF
NA | NA | 16 | TRBJ2-1 | TRBV7-5 | TGTGCCAGAAGCCGTCGAGAGCGGGAGACCTACAATGAGCAGTTCTTC | CARSRRERETYNEQFF
TRBD1 | NA | 17 | TRBJ2-1 | TRBV5-1 | TGCGCCAGCAGCTTGGGAGACAGGGGGATCGGCTGGGATGAGCAGTTCTTC | CASSLGDRGIGWDEQFF
TRBD2 | NA | 15 | TRBJ2-7 | TRBV7-2 | TGTGCCAGCAGCTTCGGGACTAGCGGGTCCTACGAGCAGTACTTC | CASSFGTSGSYEQYF
NA | NA | 11 | TRBJ2-1 | TRBV20-1 | TGCAGTGCTACCCATTACAATGAGCAGTTCTTC | CSATHYNEQFF
TRBD1 | few | 13 | TRBJ1-1 | TRBV29-1 | TGCAGCGTGGCCGACAGGGTGGTCACTGAAGCTTTCTTT | CSVADRVVTEAFF
TRBD2 | NA | 16 | TRBJ2-1 | TRBV5-4 | TGTGCCAGCAGCTTAGGTGCTAGCGGGGTTTACAATGAGCAGTTCTTC | CASSLGASGVYNEQFF
TRBD2 | NA | 13 | TRBJ2-1 | TRBV5-4 | TGTGCCAGCAGCTTGGTTCTAGCGGATGAGCAGTTCTTC | CASSLVLADEQFF
NA | NA | 15 | TRBJ1-4 | TRBV5-6 | TGTGCCAGCAGCCCCCGGGCCTCCGGGGTGGAAAAACTGTTTTTT | CASSPRASGVEKLFF
TRBD1 | NA | 19 | TRBJ1-1 | TRBV9 | TGTGCCAGCAGCGGAACCCTTAAGGAGGGGGCATTACGGAACACTGAAGCTTTCTTT | CASSGTLKEGALRNTEAFF
NA | NA | 14 | TRBJ1-1 | TRBV11-3 | TGTGCCAGCAGCTTATCCCGGGACGGGTTGGGGGCTTTCTTT | CASSLSRDGLGAFF
TRBD1 | NA | 16 | TRBJ1-5 | TRBV7-2 | TGTGCCAGCAGCACAGGGGTCCCAAGTAGCAATCAGCCCCAGCATTTT | CASSTGVPSSNQPQHF
NA | few | 14 | TRBJ1-1 | TRBV18 | TGTGCCAGCTCACGACTCGATAGGAACACTGAAGCTTTCTTT | CASSRLDRNTEAFF
NA | NA | 16 | TRBJ2-3 | TRBV2 | TGTGCCAGCAGTGAAGGATCCGTCCGACGGGGAGATACGCAGTATTTT | CASSEGSVRRGDTQYF
NA | NA | 14 | TRBJ1-5 | TRBV6-1 | TGTGCCACCATCCCTCAGGTTAGCAATCAGCCCCAGCATTTT | CATIPQVSNQPQHF
NA | NA | 14 | TRBJ2-5 | TRBV5-4 | TGTGCCAGCAGCTCACCCGGGTCCCAAGAGACCCAGTACTTC | CASSSPGSQETQYF
TRBD2 | NA | 16 | TRBJ2-2 | TRBV28 | TGTGCCAGCAGTCCCGGACTAGCGGGAGTCCACGGGGAGCTGTTTTTT | CASSPGLAGVHGELFF
NA | NA | 13 | TRBJ2-7 | TRBV14 | TGTGCCAGCAGCCACGGAAACTCCTACGAGCAGTACTTC | CASSHGNSYEQYF
NA | few | 14 | TRBJ1-4 | TRBV19 | TGTGCCAGTAGTCATCACAGACAGAGTGAAAAACTGTTTTTT | CASSHHRQSEKLFF
TRBD2 | NA | 16 | TRBJ2-7 | TRBV5-1 | TGCGCCAGCAGCTTGGAACTAGCGGTGAGCTCCTACGAGCAGTACTTC | CASSLELAVSSYEQYF
NA | NA | 13 | TRBJ2-7 | TRBV14 | TGTGCCAGCAGCCAAGAATACGGGAGAGAGCAGTACTTC | CASSQEYGREQYF
NA | NA | 13 | TRBJ1-1 | TRBV6-1 | TGTGCCAGCAGTGTAACAGCGAACACTGAAGCTTTCTTT | CASSVTANTEAFF
NA | NA | 15 | TRBJ2-2 | TRBV11-1 | TGTGCCAGCAGCCGCCTAAGAGGGAACACCGGGGAGCTGTTTTTT | CASSRLRGNTGELFF
NA | NA | 16 | TRBJ2-1 | TRBV29-1 | TGCAGCGTTGAAGGAACTAGCCGTAGCTCCTACAATGAGCAGTTCTTC | CSVEGTSRSSYNEQFF
NA | once | 14 | TRBJ2-3 | TRBV10-2 | TGCGCCAGCTTCCGGGATCCCTTGACAGATACGCAGTATTTT | CASFRDPLTDTQYF
NA | NA | 14 | TRBJ1-4 | TRBV4-2 | TGTGCCAGCAGCCAAGGGGCCGAACAGGAAAAACTGTTTTTT | CASSQGAEQEKLFF
TRBD1 | NA | 12 | TRBJ1-1 | TRBV6-1 | TGTGCCAGCACCAGGGGGCACACTGAAGCTTTCTTT | CASTRGHTEAFF
NA | NA | 15 | TRBJ1-5 | TRBV7-2 | TGTGCCAGCAGCTCTGATCTGGAGGGAGGTCAGCCCCAGCATTTT | CASSSDLEGGQPQHF
TRBD1 | NA | 13 | TRBJ1-2 | TRBV5-4 | TGTGCCAGCAGCCCTCGACAGGGGGTAACTACCACCTTC | CASSPRQGVTTTF
TRBD1 | few | 12 | TRBJ2-1 | TRBV7-2 | TGTGCCAGCAGCCCAGGGACAGGGGAGCAGTTCTTC | CASSPGTGEQFF
TRBD2 | NA | 16 | TRBJ2-3 | TRBV5-1 | TGCGCCAGCAGCCCTCCACTAGCGGCTAGCACAGATACGCAGTATTTT | CASSPPLAASTDTQYF